Below are 14 T cell receptor beta chains sequenced from a single sample in a study of blood T cell repertoires in COVID-19. The data were produced by immunoSEQ multiplex PCR, yet TCRdb's version contains in-frame clones alone and is incomplete. The sample has about 240,000 clones; approximately 88% are singletons. The sequencing input was peripheral blood. The receptors shown here come from a woman in her thirties with acute or convalescent COVID-19.

This clone showed up just once. The J gene is TRBJ2-1, the V gene TRBV27; a weak D match, TRBD2 (6 bases). The CDR3 is 17 amino acids. Germline CDR1 and CDR2: MNHEY and SMNVEV (reference sequence). Trimming removed 2 bases at V and 8 bases at J, with 22 bases between. The CDR3 nucleotides are TGTGCCAGCAGTTTACGTCCCGGACTAACTAGAAGGGATGAGCAGTTCTTC. This encodes CASSLRPGLTRRDEQFF.

This chain joins TRBV6-5 and TRBJ1-2, with D possibly TRBD1 on 5 matching bases. V dropped 5 bases and J dropped 7 bases, with 17 bases sitting between them. Germline CDR1 reads MNHEY; CDR2 reads SVGAGI. This CDR3 contains 14 residues. CDR3 nucleotides: TGTGCCAGCAGTCCGGGGGAGAGGATTCGTGGCTACACCTTC. Residues: CASSPGERIRGYTF.

The V call is TRBV10-3, the J call TRBJ2-2; D is ambiguous. CDR3 length: 11 amino acids. Per the germline V gene, CDR1 is ENHRY and CDR2 is SYGVKD. V dropped 11 bases and J dropped 6 bases, with 10 bases sitting between them. The CDR3 spells CASSLSGELFF. The CDR3 bases are TGTGCCTCTTCCCTCTCCGGGGAGCTGTTTTTT.

Concerning this clone itself: A much larger clone sits a single nucleotide away, making a read error possible. Different DNA sequences within this sample yield the same CDR3. Here the CDR3 DNA reads TGTGCCAGCAGCTCCAACTACGAGCAGTACTTC. Amino acid sequence: CASSSNYEQYF. The chain is built from TRBV5-6 and TRBJ2-7; D gene ambiguous. The CDR3 is made up of 11 amino acids. The germline V and J ends were trimmed by 3 bases and 3 bases, with 4 bases remaining between them. CDR1 SGHDT and CDR2 YYEEEE come from the germline V gene.

The J gene is TRBJ2-7, the V gene TRBV29-1, with 8 positions matching TRBD1. Germline CDR1 SQVTM, CDR2 ANQGSEA. V lost 5 bases and J lost 2; bases outside the gene matches: 8. CDR3 length: 14 residues. CDR3 sequence reads: CSVSRQGSTYEQYF. Written as DNA, the CDR3 is TGCAGCGTTTCTCGACAGGGGTCTACCTACGAGCAGTACTTC.

This clone was counted a single time. V and J are TRBV6-2 or TRBV6-3 and TRBJ2-5, with D perhaps matching TRBD1 (6 bases). Deletions cut 5 bases from V and 1 base from J, with 11 bases between. CDR1 is MNHEY, CDR2 SVGEGT, per germline. The CDR3 runs 14 residues. For the CDR3, the DNA is TGTGCCAGCAGTAACACAGGGACCCAAGAGACCCAGTACTTC. Protein sequence: CASSNTGTQETQYF.

This clone has just one count. The germline gene is not matched at one end of the junction; a read error may be the cause. This rearrangement joins TRBV10-3 to TRBJ1-1; D not resolved. The CDR3 consists of 11 residues. The germline V gene has CDR1 ENHRY and CDR2 SYGVKD. CDR3 amino acids: CASSQNTEAFF. CDR3 coding DNA: TGTGCCAGCAGTCAAAACACTGAAGCTTTCTTT.

In its sample, this clone was seen a few times. This sequence joins TRBV5-1 and TRBJ2-3; tentative D call: TRBD2 (5 bases). Germline values: CDR1 SGHRS, CDR2 YFSETQ. This CDR3 has 17 amino acids. Trimming shortened V by 0 bases and J by 1 base, and 15 bases separated the two germline ends. CDR3 in amino acids: CASSLAVAGAGTDTQYF. For the CDR3, the DNA is TGCGCCAGCAGCTTGGCCGTGGCGGGTGCGGGCACAGATACGCAGTATTTT.

The chain carries TRBV7-9 and TRBJ2-7; 11 bases map to TRBD1. The V gene's germline CDR1 is SEHNR and CDR2 FQNEAQ (reference sequence). This CDR3 contains 14 residues. The trim removed 4 bases at V and 5 bases at J, leaving 4 bases unmatched. In DNA, the CDR3 is TGTGCCAGCAGCTGGGACAGGGGGGTCGACGAGCAGTACTTC. It encodes CASSWDRGVDEQYF.

The chain employs TRBV6-5 and TRBJ2-1; perhaps TRBD1 as D (6 bases). CDR1 is MNHEY and CDR2 is SVGAGI in the germline V gene. With 1 base removed from V and 10 bases from J, the gap between germline ends came to 17 bases. The CDR3 runs 15 residues. CDR3 in DNA: TGTGCCAGCAGTTACTATCCAGGGGCAGCTGGCGAGCAGTTCTTC. Protein product: CASSYYPGAAGEQFF.

The chain has TRBV2 and TRBJ1-1, with 8 bases matching TRBD1. V was clipped by 7 bases and J by 2 bases; unmatched bases: 6. There are 14 residues in the CDR3. CDR1 and CDR2 (germline): SNHLY, FYNNEI. CDR3 protein: CASMETGGNTEAFF. The DNA for the CDR3 is TGTGCCAGCATGGAAACAGGGGGTAACACTGAAGCTTTCTTT.

The chain joins TRBV6-2 or TRBV6-3 to TRBJ1-1; D ambiguous. The V end was cut by 2 bases, the J end by 0 bases, with 10 bases between. CDR1 and CDR2 (germline): MNHEY, SVGEGT. The CDR3 consists of 15 residues. The CDR3 bases are TGTGCCAGCAGTTACGTCGCGGCCATGAACACTGAAGCTTTCTTT. It specifies CASSYVAAMNTEAFF.

The chain couples TRBV7-9 to TRBJ1-2, with D possibly being TRBD1 (6 bases). The germline CDR1 and CDR2 sequences are SEHNR and FQNEAQ (reference sequence). The CDR3 runs 14 residues. The germline V and J ends were trimmed by 5 bases and 4 bases, with 14 bases remaining between them. The CDR3 sequence is CASSTTRTVYGYTF. The CDR3 bases are TGTGCCAGCAGCACAACCCGGACAGTCTATGGCTACACCTTC.

The chain has TRBV6-2 or TRBV6-3 and TRBJ2-7, with D unclear. V was pared by 0 bases and J by 2 bases, with 23 bases between. Germline-derived CDR1 and CDR2 are MNHEY and SVGEGT. There are 19 residues in the CDR3. The DNA for the CDR3 is TGTGCCAGCAGTTACTCCCGGAAAGCTCCCGGAGCTACCACCTACGAGCAGTACTTC. It yields the protein CASSYSRKAPGATTYEQYF.